The rows below give T cell receptor beta chains drawn from one sample of a study of cytomegalovirus exposure and HLA in healthy donors. The protocol was immunoSEQ multiplex PCR, while the TCRdb copy is restricted to in-frame clones and leaves out a portion. The table lists roughly 60,000 clones, around three quarters of them singletons. The specimen was PBMCs. The origin of the receptors is a woman in her 40s in good health and CMV-seropositive. Each CDR3 is given with its conserved first and last residue. Each record gives: V gene, CDR3 protein.

v_call: TRBV5-1; cdr3_aa: CASSLGWEFPDTQYF
v_call: TRBV5-1; cdr3_aa: CASSLKAGTGGTDTQYF
v_call: TRBV10-2; cdr3_aa: CASSRTVYEQYF
v_call: TRBV7-9; cdr3_aa: CASSLGSSYNSPLHF
v_call: TRBV25-1; cdr3_aa: CASSEFEGNKDGYTF
v_call: TRBV5-1; cdr3_aa: CASSLVVTGGSNTGELFF
v_call: TRBV6-1; cdr3_aa: CASSEEGDRYNEQFF
v_call: TRBV25-1; cdr3_aa: CASSPPQKPSSYTF
v_call: TRBV13; cdr3_aa: CASSLGTGPNSPLHF
v_call: TRBV15; cdr3_aa: CATSRGGPLGTEAFF
v_call: TRBV6-1; cdr3_aa: CASSEATGGSYEQYF
v_call: TRBV9; cdr3_aa: CASSVEVHTGELFF
v_call: TRBV19; cdr3_aa: CASSPRGEGTDTQYF
v_call: TRBV19; cdr3_aa: CASSINRGQGADTQYF
v_call: TRBV6-1; cdr3_aa: CASSEEVPQLGDTEAFF
v_call: TRBV7-9; cdr3_aa: CASSFSNRVWEQYF
v_call: TRBV29-1; cdr3_aa: CSVEGTTGTGRTEAFF
v_call: TRBV11-2; cdr3_aa: CASSLGAANTEAFF
v_call: TRBV19; cdr3_aa: CASSTRQAFLLRELFF
v_call: TRBV30; cdr3_aa: CAWSVRRDGNSPLHF
v_call: TRBV14; cdr3_aa: CASRPIDGTGQELFF
v_call: TRBV18; cdr3_aa: CASSPNPTIGNEKLFF
v_call: TRBV15; cdr3_aa: CATSKQTGPPYNEQFF
v_call: TRBV28; cdr3_aa: CASSSGGTVPEAFF
v_call: TRBV13; cdr3_aa: CASSSLAGGKTQYF
v_call: TRBV5-6; cdr3_aa: CASSSAGTGSSYEQYF
v_call: TRBV19; cdr3_aa: CASSPSGEYNEQFF
v_call: TRBV5-1; cdr3_aa: CASSLSLASYEQYF
v_call: TRBV12-5; cdr3_aa: CASGLGGQTEAFF
v_call: TRBV7-2; cdr3_aa: CASSSGATRGGETQYF
v_call: TRBV10-1; cdr3_aa: CASTRTIGGKLFF
v_call: TRBV2; cdr3_aa: CASSEQGTGNTIYF